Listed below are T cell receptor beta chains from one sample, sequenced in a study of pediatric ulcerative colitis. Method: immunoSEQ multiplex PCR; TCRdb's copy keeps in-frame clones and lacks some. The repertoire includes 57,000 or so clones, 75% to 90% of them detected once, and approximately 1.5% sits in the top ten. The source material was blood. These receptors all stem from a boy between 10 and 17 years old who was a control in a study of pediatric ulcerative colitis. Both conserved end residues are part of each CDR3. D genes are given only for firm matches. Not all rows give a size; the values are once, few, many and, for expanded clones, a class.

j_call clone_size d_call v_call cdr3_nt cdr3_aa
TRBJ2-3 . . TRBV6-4 TGTGCCAGCAGTGACCGGCCAGGTGGCACAGATACGCAGTATTTT CASSDRPGGTDTQYF
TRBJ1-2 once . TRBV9 TGTGCCAGCAGCGCAAGCATACTGTCTAACTATGGCTACACCTTC CASSASILSNYGYTF
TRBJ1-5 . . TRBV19 TGTGCCAGTAGTATTGGGTTCCGGGGCAGTAAAGAGGCTAGCAATCAGCCCCAGCATTTT CASSIGFRGSKEASNQPQHF
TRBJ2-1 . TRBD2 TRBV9 TGTGCCAGCAGCGCTGGCGGTGGGAGCGGGGCTGAGCAGTTCTTC CASSAGGGSGAEQFF
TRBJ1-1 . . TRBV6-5 TGTGCCAGCAGCCGAGCAGGGGAGAACACTGAAGCTTTCTTT CASSRAGENTEAFF
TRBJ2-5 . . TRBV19 TGTGCCAGTAGTATCAAGAAGACCCAGTACTTC CASSIKKTQYF
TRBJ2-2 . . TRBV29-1 TGCAGCGTTATCAGCGAGAACACCGGGGAGCTGTTTTTT CSVISENTGELFF
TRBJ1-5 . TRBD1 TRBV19 TGTGCCAGTAGTATGGGGACAGGGGATCAGCCCCAGCATTTT CASSMGTGDQPQHF
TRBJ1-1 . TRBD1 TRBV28 TGTGCCAGCAGTTCTCAGGGGGCGCGTGTGAACACTGAAGCTTTCTTT CASSSQGARVNTEAFF
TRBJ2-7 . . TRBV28 TGTGCCAGCACCCTACTGGGGGCAGGGCGGGAGCAGTACTTC CASTLLGAGREQYF
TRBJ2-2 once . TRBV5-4 TGTGCCAGCAGGCGGAGGGGGGGCGAGAACACCGGGGAGCTGTTTTTT CASRRRGGENTGELFF
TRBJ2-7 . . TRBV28 TGTGCCAGCAGGTCCCCGGCGGCTAGTAGCCACGAGCAGTACTTC CASRSPAASSHEQYF
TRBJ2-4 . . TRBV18 TGTGCCAGCTCACCTGTAGGGTTAGCCAAAAACATTCAGTACTTC CASSPVGLAKNIQYF
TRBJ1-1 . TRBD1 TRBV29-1 TGCAGCGTTATCTTAGGGGGCAAGGCTGAAGCTTTCTTT CSVILGGKAEAFF
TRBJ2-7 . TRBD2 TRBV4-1 TGCGCCAGCAGCCAAGTATTCGCAGCGGGACCACGCTACGAGCAGTACTTC CASSQVFAAGPRYEQYF
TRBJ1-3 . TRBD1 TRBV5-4 TGTGCCAGCAGCTTGGCAGGACAGGGTTTTGGAAACACCATATATTTT CASSLAGQGFGNTIYF
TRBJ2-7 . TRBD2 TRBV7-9 TGTGCCAGCAGCTTATTCGGGGGGGACGAGCAGTACTTC CASSLFGGDEQYF
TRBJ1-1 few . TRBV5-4 TGTGCCAGCAGCGCCCAACAGGGTAGCACTGAAGCTTTCTTT CASSAQQGSTEAFF
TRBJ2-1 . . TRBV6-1 TGTGCCAGCAGTCCACAAAGCGGAGGAGGCAATGAGCAGTTCTTC CASSPQSGGGNEQFF
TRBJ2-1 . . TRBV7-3 TGTGCCAGCAGCTCGCCCTCTAATGAGCAGTTCTTC CASSSPSNEQFF
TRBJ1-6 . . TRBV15 TGTGCCACCAGCGGGATGAACCGGGACACCGATAATTCACCCCTCCACTTT CATSGMNRDTDNSPLHF
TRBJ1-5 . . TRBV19 TGTGCCAGTAGCATCGACTCGCCTCAGCCCCAGCATTTT CASSIDSPQPQHF